Listed here are 26 T cell receptor beta chains from one sample, sequenced in a study of T cell changes during pregnancy in multiple sclerosis. The protocol was immunoSEQ multiplex PCR, while the TCRdb copy is restricted to in-frame clones and leaves out a portion. The repertoire consists of fewer than 35,000 clones, with around 90% occurring once and the leading ten covering about 0.5%. This material consisted of CD4+ T cells from peripheral blood mononuclear cells, taken in the third trimester of pregnancy. These TCRs come from a female donor in good health, enrolled as a control in a pregnancy study.

The chain links TRBV29-1 to TRBJ1-2; D gene ambiguous. Germline V gene lookup returns CDR1 SQVTM and CDR2 ANQGSEA. The CDR3 is 12 residues long. Trimming took off 4 bases at V and 6 bases at J, with 12 bases between the two ends. CDR3 residues: CSVGAMAHGYTF. The CDR3 DNA reads as TGCAGCGTTGGGGCAATGGCCCATGGCTACACCTTC.

The genes are TRBV7-2 and TRBJ2-1; 8 bases agree with TRBD2. Germline V lookup: CDR1 SGHTA, CDR2 FQGNSA. The CDR3 totals 16 residues. Trimming removed 2 bases from V and 9 bases from J; junction bases left unmatched: 12. The CDR3 DNA is TGTGCCAGCAGCTTAATCGTCGGGGGGGGGTGGAGTGAGCAGTTCTTC. This translates into CASSLIVGGGWSEQFF.

The rearrangement links TRBV6-4 to TRBJ2-2; 11 positions agree with TRBD2. With 4 bases clipped from V and 7 bases from J, the junction kept 5 bases outside the gene matches. Germline-derived CDR1 and CDR2 are MRHNA and SNTAGT. CDR3 length: 15 amino acids. The CDR3 loop reads CASSALTSGIGELFF. The CDR3 bases are TGTGCCAGCAGTGCCTTGACTAGCGGGATCGGGGAGCTGTTTTTT.

The V and J genes are TRBV7-6 and TRBJ1-3; D perhaps matches TRBD1 (5 bases). Germline V gene lookup returns CDR1 SGHVS and CDR2 FNYEAQ. Trimming took off 3 bases at V and 4 bases at J, with 19 bases between the two ends. The CDR3 has 17 amino acids. The CDR3 here is CASSFTSGRGSGNTIYF. The DNA for the CDR3 is TGTGCCAGCAGCTTTACCAGCGGGCGGGGCTCAGGAAACACCATATATTTT.

The chain recombines TRBV2 with TRBJ2-7; the D gene is possibly TRBD1 (6 bases). V was clipped by 4 bases and J by 2 bases, with 12 bases between them. Germline V gene sequence: CDR1 SNHLY, CDR2 FYNNEI. The CDR3 has 14 amino acids. The CDR3 here is CASSVYRVPYEQYF. DNA for the CDR3: TGTGCCAGCAGTGTCTACAGGGTACCCTACGAGCAGTACTTC.

This clone was observed once. V and J are TRBV30 and TRBJ1-1, with a tentative D call TRBD1 (5 bases). The germline gives CDR1 GTSNPN, CDR2 SVGIG (reference sequence). This CDR3 is built from 14 residues. The V gene lost 3 bases and the J gene lost 3 bases, with 14 bases spanning the gap. The CDR3 nucleotides read TGTGCCTGGAGCAGGGATGCCCGGGACACTGAAGCTTTCTTT. Its translation: CAWSRDARDTEAFF.

V is TRBV11-2 and J is TRBJ2-7; 10 bases line up with TRBD1. CDR3 length equals 16 residues. The trim removed 4 bases at V and 2 bases at J, leaving 8 bases unmatched. Germline V lookup: CDR1 SGHAT, CDR2 FQNNGV. In nucleotides, the CDR3 is TGTGCCAGCAGCTCAAGCCGGGACAGGGGCACCTACGAGCAGTACTTC. It is translated as CASSSSRDRGTYEQYF.

The chain employs TRBV19 and TRBJ1-6; TRBD1 is a possible D gene (5 bases). From germline, CDR1 is LNHDA and CDR2 SQIVND (reference sequence). V was pared by 10 bases and J by 2 bases, with 12 bases between. The CDR3 consists of 14 residues. CDR3 residues: CATRAGPYNSPLHF. The CDR3 nucleotides are TGTGCCACCCGAGCAGGGCCCTATAATTCACCCCTCCACTTT.

This chain links TRBV20-1 with TRBJ1-2; possibly TRBD1 for D (5 bases). Trimming took off 0 bases at V and 7 bases at J, with 6 bases between the two ends. Per the germline V gene, CDR1 is DFQATT and CDR2 is SNEGSKA (reference sequence). The CDR3 length is 11 residues. In nucleotides, the CDR3 is TGCAGTGCTAGAGAGGGGCCTGGCTACACCTTC. As protein: CSAREGPGYTF.

The chain employs TRBV7-2 and TRBJ2-5; D may be TRBD2 (7 bases). Germline V gene data show CDR1 as SGHTA and CDR2 as FQGNSA. The CDR3 extends over 14 amino acids. Deletions cut 8 bases from V and 5 bases from J, with 18 bases between. This CDR3 reads CASSPGGPLETQYF. The CDR3 DNA reads as TGTGCCAGCTCTCCCGGGGGGCCCTTGGAGACCCAGTACTTC.

J is TRBJ2-5 and V is TRBV10-1; TRBD2 agrees at 10 bases. Losses at the gene ends were 6 bases for V and 5 bases for J; bases not matched to a gene: 9. This CDR3 is 15 amino acids long. CDR1 is WNHNN, CDR2 SYGVQD, per germline (reference sequence). The CDR3 coding sequence is TGCGCCAGCAGCCCCACAGCGGGGGGGAAGGAGACCCAGTACTTC. Encoded protein: CASSPTAGGKETQYF.

This rearrangement joins TRBV15 to TRBJ2-3; 11 nucleotides align to TRBD2. Germline lookup yields CDR1 LNHNV and CDR2 YYDKDF (reference sequence). V lost 3 bases to trimming and J lost 3 bases; unmatched junction nucleotides: 5. This CDR3 is 16 amino acids long. The CDR3 nucleotides read TGTGCCACCAGCAGGAGGACTAGCGGGCCTACAGATACGCAGTATTTT. Its translation: CATSRRTSGPTDTQYF.

The chain links TRBV5-1 to TRBJ2-1; TRBD2 aligns across 10 bases. CDR3 length equals 15 residues. Germline values: CDR1 SGHRS, CDR2 YFSETQ. V lost 0 bases to trimming and J lost 7 bases; unmatched junction nucleotides: 4. The CDR3 reads CASSLELAGRNEQFF. The CDR3 nucleotides read TGCGCCAGCAGCTTGGAACTAGCGGGGAGGAATGAGCAGTTCTTC.

This clone is termed medium-sized. The genes are TRBV30 and TRBJ2-3; 10 bases match TRBD2. CDR1 and CDR2 from the germline V gene are GTSNPN and SVGIG (reference sequence). CDR3 length equals 15 residues. The trim removed 4 bases at V and 8 bases at J, leaving 12 bases unmatched. The CDR3 reads CAWKVASGGPGTQYF. CDR3 bases: TGTGCCTGGAAGGTAGCTAGCGGGGGCCCAGGTACGCAGTATTTT.

This chain joins TRBV7-6 and TRBJ1-5; TRBD1 matches at 9 bases. The V segment lost 1 base and the J segment 3 bases; nucleotides outside the gene matches: 1. From germline, CDR1 is SGHVS and CDR2 FNYEAQ. The CDR3 spans 15 residues. This chain's CDR3 is CASSLGTGVNQPQHF. For the CDR3, the DNA is TGTGCCAGCAGCTTAGGGACAGGGGTCAATCAGCCCCAGCATTTT.

V usage is TRBV27 and J usage is TRBJ2-1, with TRBD2 matching over 8 bases. CDR1 and CDR2 from the germline V gene are MNHEY and SMNVEV (reference sequence). V was clipped by 3 bases and J by 0 bases; unmatched bases: 7. This CDR3 contains 17 residues. The CDR3 nucleotides read TGTGCCAGCAGTTTCCTTGCTAGCGGGCGCTCCTACAATGAGCAGTTCTTC. This sequence encodes CASSFLASGRSYNEQFF.

The rearrangement links TRBV6-6 to TRBJ2-6, with D possibly TRBD1 on 6 matching bases. From germline, CDR1 is MNHNY and CDR2 SVGAGI (reference sequence). The CDR3 runs to 15 residues. Trimming took off 6 bases at V and 0 bases at J, with 9 bases between the two ends. The CDR3 DNA reads as TGTGCCAGCAGCACACAGGGCTCTGGGGCCAACGTCCTGACTTTC. This sequence encodes CASSTQGSGANVLTF.

The CDR3 protein is CSVDRGGETQYF. The CDR3 DNA is TGCAGCGTCGACAGGGGAGGCGAGACCCAGTACTTC. This sequence joins TRBV29-1 and TRBJ2-5, with 8 nucleotides matching TRBD1. The trim removed 6 bases at V and 5 bases at J, leaving 5 bases unmatched. This CDR3 spans 12 amino acids. CDR1 is SQVTM, CDR2 ANQGSEA, per germline. The full variable domain, rest sourced from reference TRBV29-1 and TRBJ2-5, is SAVISQKPSRDICQRGTSLTIQCQVDSQVTMMFWYRQQPGQSLTLIATANQGSEATYESGFVIDKFPISRPNLTFSTLTVSNMSPEDSSIYLCSVDRGGETQYFGPGTRLLVL.

V and J are TRBV18 and TRBJ2-2, with a weak D call TRBD2 (7 bases). Germline CDR1 reads KGHSH; CDR2 reads LQKENI. The CDR3 is made up of 18 amino acids. Trimming left V 6 bases short and J 2 bases short, with 22 bases between. This chain's CDR3 is CASSRGASGEINTGELFF. The CDR3 bases are TGTGCCAGCTCCCGGGGGGCTAGCGGAGAAATTAACACCGGGGAGCTGTTTTTT.

The chain has TRBV13 and TRBJ2-1; D ambiguous. Germline V gene sequence: CDR1 PRHDT, CDR2 FYEKMQ (reference sequence). The CDR3 loop spans 12 amino acids. Deletions cut 5 bases from V and 5 bases from J, with 7 bases between. CDR3 bases: TGTGCCAGCAGCCTTCTAGACAATGAGCAGTTCTTC. Amino acid sequence: CASSLLDNEQFF.

The chain joins TRBV29-1 to TRBJ2-1, with TRBD1 identical over 10 bases. This CDR3 has 14 residues. Per germline, CDR1 SQVTM and CDR2 ANQGSEA. The V and J ends lost 4 bases and 9 bases, in that order; junction bases with no gene match: 9. The CDR3 sequence is CSVVQTGGRGEQFF. CDR3 nucleotide sequence: TGCAGCGTTGTCCAGACAGGGGGCCGTGGTGAGCAGTTCTTC.

This chain links TRBV5-6 with TRBJ2-5, with 13 bases lining up with TRBD2. The CDR3 totals 16 residues. The trim removed 6 bases at V and 2 bases at J, leaving 7 bases unmatched. Looked up from germline, CDR1 is SGHDT and CDR2 is YYEEEE. The CDR3 region has the DNA TGTGCCAGCACCCTGACTAGCGGGAGGCAACAAGAGACCCAGTACTTC. Amino acid sequence: CASTLTSGRQQETQYF.

The chain links TRBV7-2 to TRBJ2-1; 7 bases line up with TRBD2. Looked up from germline, CDR1 is SGHTA and CDR2 is FQGNSA. Unmatched junction bases numbered 13, after V lost 2 bases and J lost 15 bases. The CDR3 has 14 amino acids. The CDR3: CASSLITLAEGWFF. The CDR3 DNA is TGTGCCAGCAGCTTAATAACCCTAGCGGAGGGGTGGTTCTTC.

This clone was detected only once. The chain has TRBV6-1 and TRBJ2-3; 9 positions agree with TRBD1. Losses at the gene ends were 2 bases for V and 10 bases for J; bases not matched to a gene: 1. The CDR3 consists of 12 residues. Germline loops: CDR1 MNHNS, CDR2 SASEGT. CDR3 protein: CASSEWTGAQYF. CDR3 DNA: TGTGCCAGCAGTGAATGGACAGGGGCGCAGTATTTT.

The chain's CDR3 is CASSQDDTSQPQHF. The CDR3 nucleotides are TGTGCCAGCAGCCAAGACGACACTTCTCAGCCCCAGCATTTT. The V gene is TRBV7-9, the J gene TRBJ1-5; D is unclear. This CDR3 has 14 amino acids. V was trimmed by 5 bases and J by 6 bases, leaving 14 bases between them. Germline CDR1 and CDR2: SEHNR and FQNEAQ (reference sequence).

The V gene is TRBV19, the J gene TRBJ1-2; no reliable D call. The ends were cut back, 5 bases at V and 2 bases at J, with 12 bases in the middle. Germline assignment: CDR1 LNHDA and CDR2 SQIVND (reference sequence). CDR3 length equals 14 residues. The CDR3 DNA reads as TGTGCCAGTAGTCCCACCGCTATAAACTATGGCTACACCTTC. Its translation: CASSPTAINYGYTF.